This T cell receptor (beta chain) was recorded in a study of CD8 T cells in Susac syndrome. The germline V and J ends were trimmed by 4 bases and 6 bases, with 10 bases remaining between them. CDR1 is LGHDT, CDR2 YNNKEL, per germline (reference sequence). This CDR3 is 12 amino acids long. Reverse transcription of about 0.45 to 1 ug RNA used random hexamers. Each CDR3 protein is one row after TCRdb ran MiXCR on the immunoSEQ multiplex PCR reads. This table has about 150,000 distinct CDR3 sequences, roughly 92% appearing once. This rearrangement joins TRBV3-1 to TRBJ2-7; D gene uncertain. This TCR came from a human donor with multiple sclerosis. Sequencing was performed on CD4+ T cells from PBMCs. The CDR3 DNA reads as TGTGCCAGCAGCCTGGGATTCCTCGAGCAGTACTTC. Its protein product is CASSLGFLEQYF.